Sequencing of this TCR beta chain was carried out in a study of blood T cells in healthy people across ages. Trimming took 4 bases from V and 3 from J, leaving 11 bases between them. The CDR3 is 14 amino acids. Germline V gene sequence: CDR1 SGHRS, CDR2 YFSETQ. Through a sample-barcoded 5' primer and a J-beta primer mix, a second PCR was run for about 6 to 11 cycles. A 12-random-nucleotide template-switch adaptor tagged each cDNA molecule. TCRdb reanalysed the 5' RACE reads using MiXCR and keeps one entry per CDR3 protein. The sample holds about 1.7 million distinct CDR3 sequences, under 30% seen once. This clonotype has just a few counts.

The clonotype comes from a woman aged 30 to 39 in good health. The material sequenced was blood. This chain joins TRBV5-1 and TRBJ2-1; D gene unclear. CDR3 loop: CASSPASDYNEQFF. In nucleotides, the CDR3 is TGCGCCAGCAGCCCCGCATCGGACTACAATGAGCAGTTCTTC. The whole variable domain, filled in from reference TRBV5-1 and TRBJ2-1, reads KAGVTQTPRYLIKTRGQQVTLSCSPISGHRSVSWYQQTPGQGLQFLFEYFSETQRNKGNFPGRFSGRQFSNSRSEMNVSTLELGDSALYLCASSPASDYNEQFFGPGTRLTVL.